This T cell receptor beta chain was sequenced in a study of shared clonotypes between healthy human individuals. The study separated CD4+ cells into CD45RA+ naive and CD45RA-negative memory subsets. Clones were read by immunoSEQ multiplex PCR, and TCRdb kept only the in-frame ones, dropping some. The sample lists over a million clones; roughly 96% were seen once. Study results and caveats: Sharing of clonotypes among donors was expected to vary with sequencing depth.

Germline V lookup: CDR1 SGDLS, CDR2 YYNGEE. The CDR3 extends over 15 amino acids. Trimming stripped 2 bases from V and 2 bases from J, with 13 bases between. As for this clone: Its antigen is not identified.

The chain combines TRBV9 with TRBJ1-1, with a weak D call TRBD1 (6 bases). The receptor's source is a man aged 25-45 years in good health. Sample: naive CD4+ T cells sorted from blood. Subset meaning: CD45RA+ positively selected. Here the CDR3 reads CASSVLTGLNTEAFF. The CDR3 DNA follows: TGTGCCAGCAGCGTTTTGACAGGCCTTAACACTGAAGCTTTCTTT.